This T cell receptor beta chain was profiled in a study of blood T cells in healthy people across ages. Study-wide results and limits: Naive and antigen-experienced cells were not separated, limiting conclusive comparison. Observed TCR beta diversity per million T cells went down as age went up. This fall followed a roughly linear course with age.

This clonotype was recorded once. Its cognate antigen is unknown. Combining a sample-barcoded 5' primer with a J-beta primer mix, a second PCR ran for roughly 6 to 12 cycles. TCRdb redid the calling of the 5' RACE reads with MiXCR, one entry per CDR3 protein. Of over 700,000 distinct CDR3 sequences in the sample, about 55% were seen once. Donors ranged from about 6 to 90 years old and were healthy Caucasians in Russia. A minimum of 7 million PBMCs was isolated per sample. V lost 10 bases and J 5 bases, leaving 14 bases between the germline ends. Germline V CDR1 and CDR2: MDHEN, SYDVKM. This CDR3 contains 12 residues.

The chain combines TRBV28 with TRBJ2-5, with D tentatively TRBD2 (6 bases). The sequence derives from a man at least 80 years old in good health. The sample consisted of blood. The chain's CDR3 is CATSGARETQYF. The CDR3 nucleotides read TGTGCCACCTCGGGAGCCCGCGAGACCCAGTACTTC. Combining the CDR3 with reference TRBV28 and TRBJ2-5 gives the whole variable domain DVKVTQSSRYLVKRTGEKVFLECVQDMDHENMFWYRQDPGLGLRLIYFSYDVKMKEKGDIPEGYSVSREKKERFSLILESASTNQTSMYLCATSGARETQYFGPGTRLLVL.